Listed below are T cell receptor beta chains from one sample, sequenced in a study of cytomegalovirus exposure and HLA in healthy donors. Sequencing used immunoSEQ multiplex PCR; TCRdb keeps in-frame clones, though not all of them. Of 140,000 or so clones listed, roughly 65% are singletons. Sequencing used PBMCs. Receptor source: a man aged 55-75 years in good health and CMV-seronegative. CDR3s include the opening cysteine and the closing phenylalanine or tryptophan. Each record gives: V gene, clone size, D gene, J gene, CDR3 DNA, CDR3 protein. D genes are given only for firm matches. The size field is filled for only some rows; it gives once, few, many or a size class.

v_call: TRBV19; clone_size: -; d_call: TRBD1; j_call: TRBJ2-5; cdr3_nt: TGTGCCAGCAGAACCAGGGGGAGCGAGACCCAGTACTTC; cdr3_aa: CASRTRGSETQYF
v_call: TRBV6-5; clone_size: few; d_call: TRBD1; j_call: TRBJ1-6; cdr3_nt: TGTGCCAGCAGTTCCGACAGGGACAATTCACCCCTCCACTTT; cdr3_aa: CASSSDRDNSPLHF
v_call: TRBV28; clone_size: -; d_call: TRBD1; j_call: TRBJ1-1; cdr3_nt: TGTGCCAGCAGTCCCCCGGGACAGGAGACTGAAGCTTTCTTT; cdr3_aa: CASSPPGQETEAFF
v_call: TRBV5-1; clone_size: -; d_call: -; j_call: TRBJ1-2; cdr3_nt: TGCGCCAGCAGCTTGGACACAGTGAACTATGGCTACACCTTC; cdr3_aa: CASSLDTVNYGYTF
v_call: TRBV6-4; clone_size: -; d_call: -; j_call: TRBJ2-2; cdr3_nt: TGTGCCAGCAGTGGAGGTCCGTTCACCGGGGAGCTGTTTTTT; cdr3_aa: CASSGGPFTGELFF
v_call: TRBV7-3; clone_size: -; d_call: TRBD1; j_call: TRBJ2-2; cdr3_nt: TGTGCCAGCAGCACAGGGGCTAGCCTGAACACCGGGGAGCTGTTTTTT; cdr3_aa: CASSTGASLNTGELFF
v_call: TRBV6-5; clone_size: few; d_call: TRBD2; j_call: TRBJ2-7; cdr3_nt: TGTGCCAGCAGTTACGGGACTAGCGGTTACGAGCAGTACTTC; cdr3_aa: CASSYGTSGYEQYF
v_call: TRBV6-5; clone_size: once; d_call: TRBD1; j_call: TRBJ2-2; cdr3_nt: TGTGCCGCCTGGGACAGGGCCAACACCGGGGAGCTGTTTTTT; cdr3_aa: CAAWDRANTGELFF
v_call: TRBV19; clone_size: few; d_call: -; j_call: TRBJ1-3; cdr3_nt: TGTGCCAGTTTACATCCCGCTGGAAACACCATATATTTT; cdr3_aa: CASLHPAGNTIYF
v_call: TRBV28; clone_size: few; d_call: -; j_call: TRBJ1-1; cdr3_nt: TGTGCCAGCAGTCCCGGGACAAGTTTGAACACTGAAGCTTTCTTT; cdr3_aa: CASSPGTSLNTEAFF
v_call: TRBV29-1; clone_size: -; d_call: TRBD2; j_call: TRBJ2-7; cdr3_nt: TGCAGCGTTGCGGAGCGGGAGGTTAGCTACGAGCAGTACTTC; cdr3_aa: CSVAEREVSYEQYF
v_call: TRBV4-2; clone_size: -; d_call: TRBD2; j_call: TRBJ2-5; cdr3_nt: TGTGCCAGCAGCCGGGTAGCGGGAGGAGGAGAGACCCAGTACTTC; cdr3_aa: CASSRVAGGGETQYF
v_call: TRBV19; clone_size: -; d_call: -; j_call: TRBJ2-2; cdr3_nt: TGTGCCAGTAGGACCGACCTGGAGGACACCGGGGAGCTGTTTTTT; cdr3_aa: CASRTDLEDTGELFF
v_call: TRBV5-1; clone_size: -; d_call: -; j_call: TRBJ2-2; cdr3_nt: TGCGCCAGCAGCTCAGAGCGGCGACTTGCGAACACCGGGGAGCTGTTTTTT; cdr3_aa: CASSSERRLANTGELFF